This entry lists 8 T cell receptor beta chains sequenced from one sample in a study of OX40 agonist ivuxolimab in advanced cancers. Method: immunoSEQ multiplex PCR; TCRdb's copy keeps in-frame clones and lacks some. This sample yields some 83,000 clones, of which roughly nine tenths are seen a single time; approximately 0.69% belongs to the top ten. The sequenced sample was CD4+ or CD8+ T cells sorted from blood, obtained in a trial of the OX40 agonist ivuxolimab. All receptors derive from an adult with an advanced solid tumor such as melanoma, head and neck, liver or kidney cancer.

The CDR3 loop is CASSGDRGEPQHF. The CDR3 DNA is TGTGCCAGCAGCGGGGACCGGGGCGAGCCCCAGCATTTT. The chain combines TRBV7-6 with TRBJ1-5, with D possibly TRBD1 on 5 matching bases. The CDR3 totals 13 residues. Germline loops: CDR1 SGHVS, CDR2 FNYEAQ. V was shortened by 5 bases and J by 8 bases, with 13 bases between the two germline ends.

CDR3 sequence: CASSLESGAYTEAFF. For the CDR3, the DNA is TGTGCCAGCAGCTTAGAGAGCGGGGCATACACTGAAGCTTTCTTT. This sequence joins TRBV7-9 and TRBJ1-1; weak D call: TRBD1 (5 bases). V was pared by 1 base and J by 3 bases, with 12 bases between. Germline CDR1 SEHNR, CDR2 FQNEAQ (reference sequence). The CDR3 runs 15 residues.

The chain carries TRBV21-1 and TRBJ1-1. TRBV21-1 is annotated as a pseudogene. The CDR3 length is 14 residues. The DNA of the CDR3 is TGTGCCAGCAGCCCCCTGGCCGAGGGCACTGAAGCTTTCTTT. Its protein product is CASSPLAEGTEAFF.

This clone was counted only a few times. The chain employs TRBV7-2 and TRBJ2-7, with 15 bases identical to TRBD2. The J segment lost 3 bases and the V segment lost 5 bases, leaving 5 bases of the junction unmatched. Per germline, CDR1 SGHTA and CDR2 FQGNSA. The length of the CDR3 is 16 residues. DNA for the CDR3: TGTGCCAGCAGCCTGGGACTAGCGGGAGGAATCTACGAGCAGTACTTC. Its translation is CASSLGLAGGIYEQYF. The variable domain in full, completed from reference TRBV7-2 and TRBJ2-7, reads GAGVSQSPSNKVTEKGKDVELRCDPISGHTALYWYRQSLGQGLEFLIYFQGNSAPDKSGLPSDRFSAERTGGSVSTLTIQRTQQEDSAVYLCASSLGLAGGIYEQYFGPGTRLTVT.

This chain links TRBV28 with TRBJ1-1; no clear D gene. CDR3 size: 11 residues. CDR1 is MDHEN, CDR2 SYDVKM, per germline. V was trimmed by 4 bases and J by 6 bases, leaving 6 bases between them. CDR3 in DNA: TGTGCCAGCAGTTCCCCCCCTGAAGCTTTCTTT. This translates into CASSSPPEAFF.

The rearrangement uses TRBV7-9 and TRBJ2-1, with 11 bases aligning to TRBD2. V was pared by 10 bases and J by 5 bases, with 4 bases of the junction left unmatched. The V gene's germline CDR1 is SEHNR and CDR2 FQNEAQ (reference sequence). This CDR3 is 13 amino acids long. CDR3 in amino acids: CATASGRNNEQFF. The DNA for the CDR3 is TGTGCCACCGCTAGCGGGAGGAACAATGAGCAGTTCTTC.

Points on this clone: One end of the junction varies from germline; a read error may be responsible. CDR3 in amino acids: CASSTYGWSSNEQFF. CDR3 coding DNA: TGTGCCAGCAGTACCTACGGGTGGTCCTCCAATGAGCAGTTCTTC. V gene TRBV28 combines with J gene TRBJ2-1; D call uncertain. The CDR3 spans 15 residues. Germline assignment: CDR1 MDHEN and CDR2 SYDVKM.

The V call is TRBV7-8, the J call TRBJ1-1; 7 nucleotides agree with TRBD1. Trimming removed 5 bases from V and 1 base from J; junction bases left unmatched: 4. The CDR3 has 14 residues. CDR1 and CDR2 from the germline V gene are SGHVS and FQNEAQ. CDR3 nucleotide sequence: TGTGCCAGCAGCGCCCGGACAGGGAACACTGAAGCTTTCTTT. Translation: CASSARTGNTEAFF.